The TCR beta chain under discussion was sequenced for a study of T cells after yellow fever vaccination. Study at large: When fractions had low cell numbers, they were prepared with SMART-Seq v4 Ultra Low Input.

This CDR3 is 16 amino acids long. Germline V gives CDR1 DFQATT, CDR2 SNEGSKA (reference sequence). The V segment lost 1 base and the J segment 2 bases; nucleotides outside the gene matches: 9. From the 5' RACE reads, TCRdb called clonotypes with MiXCR, one entry per CDR3 protein. The sample has about 250,000 distinct CDR3 sequences; about 3.5% are singletons. Findings and limits, study-wide: Most clones from primary vaccination resurfaced after the booster (around 97% CD4, 88% CD8). Compared with primary, the secondary response was weaker and peaked at day 5, not 15. Clonotypes shared by both compartments, CD4 and CD8, made up a small share.

This clonotype has a count of ten or more. Its cognate antigen is unknown. V gene TRBV20-1 combines with J gene TRBJ2-7, with 9 nucleotides matching TRBD1. Source: PBMCs, taken 15 days after the yellow fever booster vaccination. The source of this sequence is a man aged 18 to 30 who received the YFV17D yellow fever vaccine. The CDR3 nucleotides are TGCAGTGCTAGAGGGACAGGGGCAGAATCACCCTACGAGCAGTACTTC. Amino acids: CSARGTGAESPYEQYF.